What follows is one TCR beta chain and its context. The data stem from a study of shared clonotypes between healthy human individuals. Study-wide background: Aged 18 to 49, the donors were a couple of women and three men. Each donor contributed plates that comprised three CD4 naive, three CD4 memory, two CD8 naive and one CD8 memory.

CDR3 length equals 16 residues. The germline V gene has CDR1 MNHEY and CDR2 SMNVEV (reference sequence). Trimming shortened V by 5 bases and J by 2 bases, and 19 bases separated the two germline ends. Assay used: immunoSEQ multiplex PCR; TCRdb lists only in-frame clones, some missing. The sample records over a million clones, around 98% being singletons. Sequencing was carried out using naive CD4+ T cells sorted from blood. Subset of the sample: CD45RA+ positively selected. This sequence joins TRBV27 and TRBJ2-7; TRBD1 might be the D (6 bases). The TCR sequence derives from a man in his thirties or forties in good health. The CDR3 DNA is TGTGCCAGCAGTGCGTATATACAGGGAATTCCCTACGAGCAGTACTTC. Its protein is CASSAYIQGIPYEQYF.